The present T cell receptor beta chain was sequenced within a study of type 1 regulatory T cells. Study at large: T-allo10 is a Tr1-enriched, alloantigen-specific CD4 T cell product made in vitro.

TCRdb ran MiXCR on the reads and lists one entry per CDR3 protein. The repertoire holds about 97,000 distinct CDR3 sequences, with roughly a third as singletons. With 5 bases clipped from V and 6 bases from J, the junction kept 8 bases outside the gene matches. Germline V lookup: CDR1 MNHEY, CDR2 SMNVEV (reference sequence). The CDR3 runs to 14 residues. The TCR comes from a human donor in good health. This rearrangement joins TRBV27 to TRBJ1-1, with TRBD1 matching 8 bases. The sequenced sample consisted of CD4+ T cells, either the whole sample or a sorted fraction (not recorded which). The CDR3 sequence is CASSMFGQGPEAFF. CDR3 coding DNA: TGTGCCAGCAGTATGTTTGGACAGGGCCCTGAAGCTTTCTTT.